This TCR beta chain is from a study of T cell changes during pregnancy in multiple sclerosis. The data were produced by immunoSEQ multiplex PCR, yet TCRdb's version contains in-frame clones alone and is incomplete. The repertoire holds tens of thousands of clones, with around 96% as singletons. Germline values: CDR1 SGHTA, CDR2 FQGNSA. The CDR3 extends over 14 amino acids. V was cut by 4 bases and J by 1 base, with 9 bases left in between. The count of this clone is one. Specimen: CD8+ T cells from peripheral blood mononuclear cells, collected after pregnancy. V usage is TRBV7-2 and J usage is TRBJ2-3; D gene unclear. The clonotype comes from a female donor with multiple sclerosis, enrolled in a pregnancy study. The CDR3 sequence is CASSSWQRTDTQYF. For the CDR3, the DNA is TGTGCCAGCAGCTCATGGCAACGCACAGATACGCAGTATTTT.